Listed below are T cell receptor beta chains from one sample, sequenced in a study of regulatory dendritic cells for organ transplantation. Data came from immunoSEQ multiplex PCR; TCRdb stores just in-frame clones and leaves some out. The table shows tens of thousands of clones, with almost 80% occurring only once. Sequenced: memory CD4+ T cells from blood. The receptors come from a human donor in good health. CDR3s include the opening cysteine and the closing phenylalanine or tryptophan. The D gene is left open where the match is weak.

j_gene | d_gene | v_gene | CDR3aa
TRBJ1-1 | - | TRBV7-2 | CASSLRLAEAFF
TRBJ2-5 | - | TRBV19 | CASSIGFGETQYF
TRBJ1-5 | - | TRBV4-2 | CASSQERIVRGHQPQHF
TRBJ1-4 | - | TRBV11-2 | CASSRQGEKLFF
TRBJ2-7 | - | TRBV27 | CASSLSIRGSYEQYF
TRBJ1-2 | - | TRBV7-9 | CASSLARVDGYTF
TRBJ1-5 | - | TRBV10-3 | CAISVGGGNQPQHF
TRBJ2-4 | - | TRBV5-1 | CASSLQGIQYF
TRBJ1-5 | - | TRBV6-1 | CASSESFPGGNQPQHF
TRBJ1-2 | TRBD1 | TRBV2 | CASDSQDRIDYGYTF
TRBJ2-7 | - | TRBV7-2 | CASSSMKDDEQYF
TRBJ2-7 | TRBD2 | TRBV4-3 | CASSQVSGGGFGEQYF
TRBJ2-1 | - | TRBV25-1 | CASSTGLGYNEQFF
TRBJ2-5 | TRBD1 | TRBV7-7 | CASSPGTGGETQYF
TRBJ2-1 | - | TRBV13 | CASSLVPRGDYNEQFF
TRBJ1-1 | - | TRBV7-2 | CASSYRVDTEAFF
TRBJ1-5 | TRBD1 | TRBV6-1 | CASREDRGNNQPQHF
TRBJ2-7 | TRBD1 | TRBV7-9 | CASSGTGFEQYF
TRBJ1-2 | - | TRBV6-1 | CASSEYPDYGYTF
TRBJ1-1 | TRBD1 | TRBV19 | CASSFRSGQGNTEAFF
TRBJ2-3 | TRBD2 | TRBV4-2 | CASSPSTSGGADTQYF
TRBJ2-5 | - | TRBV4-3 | CASSQDRVGVETQYF
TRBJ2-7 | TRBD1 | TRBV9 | CASNLSWRRQGVHEQYF
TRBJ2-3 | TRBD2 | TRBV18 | CASSPGTRADTQYF
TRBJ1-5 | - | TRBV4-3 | CASSQDVVQPQHF
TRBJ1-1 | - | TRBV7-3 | CASSSQGGYTEAFF
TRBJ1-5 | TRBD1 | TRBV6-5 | CASSLTGTHQPQHF
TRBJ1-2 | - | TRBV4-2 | CASSQELVWANYGYTF
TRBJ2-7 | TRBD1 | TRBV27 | CASKEPGQGPYEQYF
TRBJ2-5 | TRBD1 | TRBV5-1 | CASSLFGQGQETQYF
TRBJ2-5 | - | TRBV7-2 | CASSPYFKETQYF
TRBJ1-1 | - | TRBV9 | CASSVDDSTEAFF
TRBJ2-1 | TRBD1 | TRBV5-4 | CASSRDRASYNEQFF
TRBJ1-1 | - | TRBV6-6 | CASSRDFRSEAFF
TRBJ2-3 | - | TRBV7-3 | CASSLDGTTHTDTQYF
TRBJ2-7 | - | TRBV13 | CASRLDSREQYF
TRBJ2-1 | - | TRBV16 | CASSQSAGSADNEQFF